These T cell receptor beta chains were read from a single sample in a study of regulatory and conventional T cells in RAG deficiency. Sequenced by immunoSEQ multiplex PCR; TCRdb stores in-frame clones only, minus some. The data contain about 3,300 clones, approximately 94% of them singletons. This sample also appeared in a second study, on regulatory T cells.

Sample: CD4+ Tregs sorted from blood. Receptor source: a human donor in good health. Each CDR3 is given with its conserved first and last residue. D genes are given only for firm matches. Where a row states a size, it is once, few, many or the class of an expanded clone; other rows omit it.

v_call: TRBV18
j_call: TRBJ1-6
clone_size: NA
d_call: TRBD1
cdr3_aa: CASSPGTDRNSPLHF
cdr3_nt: TGTGCCAGCTCACCGGGGACAGATAGAAATTCACCCCTCCACTTT

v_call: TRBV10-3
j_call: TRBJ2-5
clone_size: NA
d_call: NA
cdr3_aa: CAISEGRIKQETQYF
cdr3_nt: TGTGCCATCAGTGAGGGAAGGATTAAACAAGAGACCCAGTACTTC

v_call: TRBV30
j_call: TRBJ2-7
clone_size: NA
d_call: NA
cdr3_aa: CAWSVGGSYEQYF
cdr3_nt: TGTGCCTGGAGTGTCGGGGGCTCCTACGAGCAGTACTTC

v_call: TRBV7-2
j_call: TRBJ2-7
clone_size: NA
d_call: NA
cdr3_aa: CASSLASEGRSYEQYF
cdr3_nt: TGTGCCAGCAGCTTAGCGTCGGAGGGGCGCTCCTACGAGCAGTACTTC

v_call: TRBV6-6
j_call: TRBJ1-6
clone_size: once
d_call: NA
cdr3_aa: CASSYGSSPLHF
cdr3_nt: TGTGCCAGCAGTTATGGGAGTTCACCCCTCCACTTT

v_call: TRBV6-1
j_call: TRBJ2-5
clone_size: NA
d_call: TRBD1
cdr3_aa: CASSTGQAGETQYF
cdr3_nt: TGTGCCAGCAGTACAGGACAGGCGGGAGAGACCCAGTACTTC

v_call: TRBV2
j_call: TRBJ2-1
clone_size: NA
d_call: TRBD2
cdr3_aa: CASRGTSGSNEQFF
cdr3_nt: TGTGCCAGCAGAGGGACTAGCGGGAGCAATGAGCAGTTCTTC

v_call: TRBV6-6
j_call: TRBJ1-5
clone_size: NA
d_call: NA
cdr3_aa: CASSYSEQTNQPQHF
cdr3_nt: TGTGCCAGCAGTTACTCGGAACAGACCAATCAGCCCCAGCATTTT

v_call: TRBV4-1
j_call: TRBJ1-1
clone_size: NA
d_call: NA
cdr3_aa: CASSRLPGQNTEAFF
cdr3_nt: TGCGCCAGCAGCCGACTTCCGGGACAGAACACTGAAGCTTTCTTT

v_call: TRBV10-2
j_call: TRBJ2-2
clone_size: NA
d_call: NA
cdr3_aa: CASKSDSITGELFF
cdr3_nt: TGCGCCAGCAAATCGGACAGTATCACCGGGGAGCTGTTTTTT

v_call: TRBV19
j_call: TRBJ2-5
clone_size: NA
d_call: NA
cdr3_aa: CASSIGGKETQYF
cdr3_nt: TGTGCCAGTAGTATAGGGGGGAAAGAGACCCAGTACTTC

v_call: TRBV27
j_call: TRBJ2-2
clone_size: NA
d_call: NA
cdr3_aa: CASSRPRDSQYTGELFF
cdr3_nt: TGTGCCAGCAGTCGACCCCGGGACTCTCAATACACCGGGGAGCTGTTTTTT

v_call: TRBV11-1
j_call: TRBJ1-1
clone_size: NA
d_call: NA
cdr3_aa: CASSQGQNTEAFF
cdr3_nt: TGTGCCAGCAGCCAAGGACAGAACACTGAAGCTTTCTTT

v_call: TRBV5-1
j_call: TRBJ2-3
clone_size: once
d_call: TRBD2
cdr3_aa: CASSLRGGEDTQYF
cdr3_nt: TGCGCCAGCAGCTTGCGTGGGGGGGAGGATACGCAGTATTTT

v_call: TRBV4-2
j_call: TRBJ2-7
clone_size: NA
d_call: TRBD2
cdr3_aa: CASSHSASGSYEQYF
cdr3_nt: TGTGCCAGCAGCCACTCTGCTAGCGGGAGTTACGAGCAGTACTTC

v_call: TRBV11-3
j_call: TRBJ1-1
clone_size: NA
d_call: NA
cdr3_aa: CASSIFGQNTEAFF
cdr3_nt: TGTGCCAGCAGCATCTTCGGACAGAACACTGAAGCTTTCTTT

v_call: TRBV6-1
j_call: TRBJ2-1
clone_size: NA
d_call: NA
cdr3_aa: CASSGKQGSMLQWAYNEQFF
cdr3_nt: TGTGCCAGCAGTGGGAAACAGGGTTCGATGTTGCAGTGGGCCTACAATGAGCAGTTCTTC

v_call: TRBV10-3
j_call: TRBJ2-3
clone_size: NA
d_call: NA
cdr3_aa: CATTSSGWETDTQYF
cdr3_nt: TGTGCCACCACCTCGAGCGGCTGGGAGACAGATACGCAGTATTTT

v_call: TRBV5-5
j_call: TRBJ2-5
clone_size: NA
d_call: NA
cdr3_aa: CASSLGTGLLGIETQYF
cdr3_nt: TGTGCCAGCAGCTTGGGGACCGGATTGTTGGGTATAGAGACCCAGTACTTC

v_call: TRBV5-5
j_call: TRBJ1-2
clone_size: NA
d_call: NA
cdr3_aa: CASSLDRTNYGYTF
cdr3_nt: TGTGCCAGCAGCTTGGACAGGACTAACTATGGCTACACCTTC

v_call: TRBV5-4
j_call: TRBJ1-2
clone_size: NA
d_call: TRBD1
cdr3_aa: CASSPRTGGRYGYTF
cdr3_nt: TGTGCCAGCAGCCCGAGGACAGGGGGAAGGTATGGCTACACCTTC

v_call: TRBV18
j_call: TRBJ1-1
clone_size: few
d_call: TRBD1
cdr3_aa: CASSPGTGGPEAFF
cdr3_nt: TGTGCCAGCTCACCGGGGACAGGGGGGCCTGAAGCTTTCTTT